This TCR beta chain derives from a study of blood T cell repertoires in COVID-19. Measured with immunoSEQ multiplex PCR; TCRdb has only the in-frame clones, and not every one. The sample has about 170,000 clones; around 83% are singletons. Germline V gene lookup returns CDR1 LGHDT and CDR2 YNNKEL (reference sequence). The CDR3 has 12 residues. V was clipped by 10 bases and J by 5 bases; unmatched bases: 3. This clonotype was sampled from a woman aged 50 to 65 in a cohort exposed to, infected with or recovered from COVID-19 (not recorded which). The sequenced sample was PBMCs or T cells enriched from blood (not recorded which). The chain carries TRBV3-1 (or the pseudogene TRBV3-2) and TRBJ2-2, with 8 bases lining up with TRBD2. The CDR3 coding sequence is TGTGCCACGCAGCGGGAGACCGGGGAGCTGTTTTTT. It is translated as CATQRETGELFF.